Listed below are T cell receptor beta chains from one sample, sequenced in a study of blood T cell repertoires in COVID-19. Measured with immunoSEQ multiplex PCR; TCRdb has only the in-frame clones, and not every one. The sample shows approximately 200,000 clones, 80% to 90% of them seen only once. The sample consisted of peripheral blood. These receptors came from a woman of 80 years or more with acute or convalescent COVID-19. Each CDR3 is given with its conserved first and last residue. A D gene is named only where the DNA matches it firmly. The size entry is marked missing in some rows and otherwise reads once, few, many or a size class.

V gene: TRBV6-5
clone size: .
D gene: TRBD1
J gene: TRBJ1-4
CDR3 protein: CASRRTGEGEKLFF
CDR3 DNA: TGTGCCAGCAGACGGACAGGGGAGGGTGAAAAACTGTTTTTT

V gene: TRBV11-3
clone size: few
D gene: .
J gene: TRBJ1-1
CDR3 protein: CASSLERSSTEAFF
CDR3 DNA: TGTGCCAGCAGCTTAGAGAGGAGTAGCACTGAAGCTTTCTTT

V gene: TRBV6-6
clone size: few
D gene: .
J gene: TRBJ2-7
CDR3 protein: CASSPRYEQYF
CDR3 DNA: TGTGCCAGCAGCCCCCGGTACGAGCAGTACTTC

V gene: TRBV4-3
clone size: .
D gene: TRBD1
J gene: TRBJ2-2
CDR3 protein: CASSQEGPMGQVYTGELFF
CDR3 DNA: TGCGCCAGCAGCCAAGAGGGGCCCATGGGACAGGTCTACACCGGGGAGCTGTTTTTT

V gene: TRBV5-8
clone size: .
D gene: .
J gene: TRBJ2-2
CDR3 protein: CASSLSQYLFNTGELFF
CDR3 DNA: TGTGCCAGCAGCTTGTCACAATATTTGTTTAACACCGGGGAGCTGTTTTTT

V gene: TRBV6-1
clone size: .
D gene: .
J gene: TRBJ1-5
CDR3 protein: CASSGRDFTRNQPQHF
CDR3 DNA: TGTGCCAGCAGTGGCCGGGACTTCACGAGGAATCAGCCCCAGCATTTT

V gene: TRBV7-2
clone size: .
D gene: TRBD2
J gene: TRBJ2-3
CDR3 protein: CASSFSGGSDTQYF
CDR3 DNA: TGTGCCAGCAGCTTTAGCGGGGGTTCCGATACGCAGTATTTT

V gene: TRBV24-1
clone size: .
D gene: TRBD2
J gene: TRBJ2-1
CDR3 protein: CATSDLDRSGGADNEQFF
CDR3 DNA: TGTGCCACCAGTGATTTGGATCGTAGCGGGGGGGCCGACAATGAGCAGTTCTTC

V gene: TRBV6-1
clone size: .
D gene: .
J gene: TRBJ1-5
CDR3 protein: CASSETGLDQPQHF
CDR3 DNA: TGTGCCAGCAGTGAAACAGGGCTTGATCAGCCCCAGCATTTT

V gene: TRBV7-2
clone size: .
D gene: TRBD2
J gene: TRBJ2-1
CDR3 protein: CASSTSGTSIPLEQFF
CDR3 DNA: TGTGCCAGCAGCACCTCCGGGACTAGCATCCCCCTTGAGCAGTTCTTC

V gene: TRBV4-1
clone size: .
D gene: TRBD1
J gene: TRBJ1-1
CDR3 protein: CASSQEGGQGVTEAFF
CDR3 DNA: TGCGCCAGCAGCCAAGAGGGAGGACAGGGCGTCACTGAAGCTTTCTTT

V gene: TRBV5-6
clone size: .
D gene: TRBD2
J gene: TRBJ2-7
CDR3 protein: CASSRRGLAAYEQYF
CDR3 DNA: TGTGCCAGCAGCCGGCGGGGACTAGCGGCTTACGAGCAGTACTTC

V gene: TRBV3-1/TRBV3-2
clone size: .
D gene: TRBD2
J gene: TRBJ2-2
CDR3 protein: CAGAAGGTGELFF
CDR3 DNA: TGTGCCGGGGCCGCCGGGGGGACCGGGGAGCTGTTTTTT

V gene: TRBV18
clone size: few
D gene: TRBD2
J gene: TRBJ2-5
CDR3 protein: CASSPTSGETKRETQYF
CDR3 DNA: TGTGCCAGCTCACCGACTAGCGGGGAGACCAAGAGAGAGACCCAGTACTTC

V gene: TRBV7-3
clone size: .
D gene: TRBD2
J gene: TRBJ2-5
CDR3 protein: CASSPGLAGEGEETQYF
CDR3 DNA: TGTGCCAGCAGCCCAGGACTAGCGGGAGAGGGGGAAGAGACCCAGTACTTC

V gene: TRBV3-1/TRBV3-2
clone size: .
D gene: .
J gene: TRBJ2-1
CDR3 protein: CASSRMPPGTGENEQFF
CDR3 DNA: TGTGCCAGCAGCCGGATGCCGCCCGGGACTGGTGAAAATGAGCAGTTCTTC

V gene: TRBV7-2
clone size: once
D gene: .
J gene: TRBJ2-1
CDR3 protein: CASNLSGGGSYNEQFF
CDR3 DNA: TGTGCCAGCAACCTCTCGGGGGGCGGGTCCTACAATGAGCAGTTCTTC

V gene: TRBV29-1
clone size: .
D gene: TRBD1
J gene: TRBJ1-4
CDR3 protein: CSVRDRGEGTNEKLFF
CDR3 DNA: TGCAGCGTCCGGGACAGGGGAGAGGGCACTAATGAAAAACTGTTTTTT

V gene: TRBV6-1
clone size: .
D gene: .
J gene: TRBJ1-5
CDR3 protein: CASSEASPGNQPQHF
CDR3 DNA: TGTGCCAGCAGTGAAGCGTCGCCAGGCAATCAGCCCCAGCATTTT

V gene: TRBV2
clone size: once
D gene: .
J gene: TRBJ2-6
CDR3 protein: CASGGQTGANVLTF
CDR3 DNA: TGTGCCAGCGGCGGACAGACCGGGGCCAACGTCCTGACTTTC

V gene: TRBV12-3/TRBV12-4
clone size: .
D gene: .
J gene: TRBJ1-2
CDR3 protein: CASSLPPGIGYTF
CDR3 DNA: TGTGCCAGCAGTTTACCCCCCGGGATTGGCTACACCTTC

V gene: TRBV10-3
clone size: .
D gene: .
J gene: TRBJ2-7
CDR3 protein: CAIREGGGMDYEQYF
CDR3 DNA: TGTGCCATCAGGGAGGGTGGGGGCATGGACTACGAGCAGTACTTC

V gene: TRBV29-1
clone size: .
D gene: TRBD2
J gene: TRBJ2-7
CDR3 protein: CSVENSGLAGVLYEQYF
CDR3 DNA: TGCAGCGTTGAAAATTCGGGACTAGCGGGAGTTCTCTACGAGCAGTACTTC

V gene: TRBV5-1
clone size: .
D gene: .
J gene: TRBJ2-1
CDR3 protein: CASSLNAAGSYNEQFF
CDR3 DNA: TGCGCCAGCAGCTTGAACGCGGCCGGCTCCTACAATGAGCAGTTCTTC

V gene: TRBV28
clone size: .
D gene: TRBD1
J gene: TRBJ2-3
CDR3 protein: CASSGQGTDTQYF
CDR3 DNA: TGTGCCAGCAGTGGACAGGGGACAGATACGCAGTATTTT

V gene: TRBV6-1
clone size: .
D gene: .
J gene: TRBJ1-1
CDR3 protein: CASSDVGEAFF
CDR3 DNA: TGTGCCAGCAGTGATGTCGGTGAAGCTTTCTTT

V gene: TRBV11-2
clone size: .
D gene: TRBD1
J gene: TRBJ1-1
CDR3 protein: CASRGQGNTEAFF
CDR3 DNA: TGTGCCAGCAGGGGACAGGGGAACACTGAAGCTTTCTTT

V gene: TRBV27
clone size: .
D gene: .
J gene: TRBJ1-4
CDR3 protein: CASRPGWTEPTNEKLFF
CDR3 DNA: TGTGCCAGCCGACCTGGGTGGACAGAACCAACTAATGAAAAACTGTTTTTT

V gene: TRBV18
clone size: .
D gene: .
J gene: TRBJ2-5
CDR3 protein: CASSPRGGFDQETQYF
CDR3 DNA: TGTGCCAGCTCACCACGTGGGGGCTTCGATCAAGAGACCCAGTACTTC

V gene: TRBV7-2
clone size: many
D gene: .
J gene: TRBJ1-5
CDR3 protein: CASSLDSSNQPQHF
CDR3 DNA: TGTGCCAGCAGCCTCGACAGTAGCAATCAGCCCCAGCATTTT

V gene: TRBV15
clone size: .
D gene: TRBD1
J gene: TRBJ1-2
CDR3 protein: CATSQGADYGYTF
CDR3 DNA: TGTGCCACCAGCCAGGGGGCCGACTATGGCTACACCTTC

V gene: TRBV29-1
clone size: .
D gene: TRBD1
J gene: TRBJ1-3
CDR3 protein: CSVDRGGNTIYF
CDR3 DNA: TGCAGCGTCGACAGGGGAGGAAACACCATATATTTT

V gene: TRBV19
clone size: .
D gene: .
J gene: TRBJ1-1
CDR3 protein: CASSIQVNTEAFF
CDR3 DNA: TGTGCCAGTAGTATACAGGTGAACACTGAAGCTTTCTTT

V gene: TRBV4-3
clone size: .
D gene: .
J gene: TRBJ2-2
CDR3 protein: CASSQERGGSTGELFF
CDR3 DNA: TGCGCCAGCAGCCAAGAGAGAGGGGGTAGCACCGGGGAGCTGTTTTTT

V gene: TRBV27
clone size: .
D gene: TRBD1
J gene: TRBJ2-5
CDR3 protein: CASSSPGQWQETQYF
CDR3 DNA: TGTGCCAGCAGTTCCCCGGGACAGTGGCAAGAGACCCAGTACTTC

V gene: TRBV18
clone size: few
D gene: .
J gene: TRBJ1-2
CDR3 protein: CASSPDSTYGYTF
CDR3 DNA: TGTGCCAGCTCACCCGACAGCACCTATGGCTACACCTTC

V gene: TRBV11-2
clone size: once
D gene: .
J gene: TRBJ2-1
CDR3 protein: CASSSSNSYNEQFF
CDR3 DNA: TGTGCCAGCAGCAGTAGCAACTCCTACAATGAGCAGTTCTTC

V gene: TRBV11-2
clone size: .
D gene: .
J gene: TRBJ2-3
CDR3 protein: CASSPGGDTQYF
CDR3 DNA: TGTGCCAGCAGCCCGGGTGGAGATACGCAGTATTTT

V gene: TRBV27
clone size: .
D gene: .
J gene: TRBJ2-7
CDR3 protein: CASSRENEQYF
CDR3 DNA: TGTGCCAGCAGTAGAGAGAACGAGCAGTACTTC

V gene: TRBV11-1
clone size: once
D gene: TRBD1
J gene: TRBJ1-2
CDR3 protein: CASRRGGGALDGYTF
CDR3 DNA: TGTGCCAGCAGACGTGGAGGGGGCGCATTGGATGGCTACACCTTC

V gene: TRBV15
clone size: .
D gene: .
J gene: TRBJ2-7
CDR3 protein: CATSPPGGYDEQYF
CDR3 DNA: TGTGCCACCTCTCCGCCAGGGGGGTACGACGAGCAGTACTTC

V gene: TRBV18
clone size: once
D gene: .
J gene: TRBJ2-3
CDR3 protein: CASSPPRWAGPSTDTQYF
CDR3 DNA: TGTGCCAGCTCACCACCGAGGTGGGCGGGTCCGAGCACAGATACGCAGTATTTT

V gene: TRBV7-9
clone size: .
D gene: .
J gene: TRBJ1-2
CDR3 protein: CASSLAPHRANYGYTF
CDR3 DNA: TGTGCCAGCAGCTTAGCCCCACACAGAGCTAACTATGGCTACACCTTC

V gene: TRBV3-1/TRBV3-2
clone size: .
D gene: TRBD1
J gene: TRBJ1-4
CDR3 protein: CASSRTGINEKLFF
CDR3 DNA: TGTGCCAGCAGCCGGACAGGGATAAATGAAAAACTGTTTTTT

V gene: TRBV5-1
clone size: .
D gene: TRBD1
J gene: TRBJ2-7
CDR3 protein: CASSLGRTGSLDEQYF
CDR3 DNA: TGCGCCAGCAGCTTGGGACGGACAGGGTCTCTAGACGAGCAGTACTTC

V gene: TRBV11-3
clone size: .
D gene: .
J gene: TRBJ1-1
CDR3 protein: CASTGGLNTEAFF
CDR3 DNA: TGTGCCAGCACCGGGGGGCTCAACACTGAAGCTTTCTTT

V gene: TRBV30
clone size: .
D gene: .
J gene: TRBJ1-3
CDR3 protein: CAWNRAGRAGNTIYF
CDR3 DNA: TGTGCCTGGAACAGAGCGGGGAGGGCTGGAAACACCATATATTTT

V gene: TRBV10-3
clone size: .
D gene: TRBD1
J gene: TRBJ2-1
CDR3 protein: CAISESDRGLSSYNEQFF
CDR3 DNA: TGTGCCATCAGTGAGTCTGACAGGGGGTTATCCTCCTACAATGAGCAGTTCTTC

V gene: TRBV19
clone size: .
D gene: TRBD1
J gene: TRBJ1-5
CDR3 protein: CASRGQGKARPQHF
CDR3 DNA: TGTGCCAGTAGGGGACAGGGGAAAGCCCGGCCCCAGCATTTT

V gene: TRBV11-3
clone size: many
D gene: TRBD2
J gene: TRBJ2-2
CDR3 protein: CASSLELAGGPGGPGELFF
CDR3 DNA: TGTGCCAGCAGCTTAGAACTAGCGGGGGGGCCGGGAGGTCCCGGGGAGCTGTTTTTT

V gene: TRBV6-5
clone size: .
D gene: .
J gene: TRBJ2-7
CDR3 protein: CASSYDPGYEQYF
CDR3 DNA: TGTGCCAGCAGTTACGATCCGGGCTACGAGCAGTACTTC